This T cell receptor beta chain was sequenced in a study of coeliac disease. The wider study: The study queried TRBV7-2 bias without high-resolution HLA data. Overall study results and limits: Lamina propria and intraepithelial cell fractions may contain each other's cells. Active celiac intraepithelial and lamina propria samples had lower TRB and TRG clonality than control samples. Few TRB amino acid sequences were shared between samples; most were unique.

Sequencing used one aliquot of around 540,000 cells per fraction. The data were produced by immunoSEQ multiplex PCR, yet TCRdb's version contains in-frame clones alone and is incomplete. The sample records 2,500 to 3,000 clones, under 65% being singletons. Worth noting for this clone: Its matching antigen is unknown.

V was clipped by 4 bases and J by 3 bases, with 19 bases between them. Germline CDR1 reads SGHKS; CDR2 reads YYEKEE (reference sequence). The CDR3 loop spans 16 amino acids. Sequencing input: intraepithelial lymphocytes from the gut. This sequence was found in a man in his fifties or sixties with active celiac disease. The chain employs TRBV5-5 and TRBJ1-2; a weak D match, TRBD1 (6 bases). The CDR3 DNA reads TGTGCCAGCAGCAGTACGTTGACAGGATGGGACTATGGCTACACCTTC. It is translated as CASSSTLTGWDYGYTF.